The TCR beta chain under discussion was sequenced for a study of T cell responses to AZD1222 COVID-19 vaccine. Study-wide results and caveats: Just five to seven people given AZD1222 tested seropositive at baseline. Spike-specific TCRs gained breadth and depth after people received two AZD1222 doses. The sample set comprised mostly white British donors with more females, and clonal diversity was possibly underestimated.

TCRdb's copy holds only in-frame clones and misses some; the assay was immunoSEQ multiplex PCR. The data show roughly 100,000 clones, more than 70% seen once. Of note for this clone: Its antigen remains unidentified.

This TCR was sampled from an adult in good health. Here the sequenced sample was peripheral blood, taken on day 0 of AZD1222 vaccination.

CDR3 residues: CASSIRALRHEQFF. The CDR3 nucleotides read TGTGCCAGTAGTATCCGGGCCCTCCGTCATGAGCAGTTCTTC. The chain combines TRBV19 with TRBJ2-1; D is unclear. The CDR3 runs 14 residues. Trimming left V 3 bases short and J 8 bases short, with 14 bases between. CDR1 is LNHDA and CDR2 is SQIVND in the germline V gene (reference sequence).